This paragraph covers one T cell receptor beta chain sequence. The antigen is not known. Between the trimmed V and J ends, which lost 0 bases and 0 bases, there was a span of 4 bases. The CDR3 has 14 residues. Germline V gene lookup returns CDR1 SGHRS and CDR2 YFSETQ. This sample is drawn from a study of cytomegalovirus exposure and HLA in healthy donors. Primers included in the PCR were 60 Vbeta and 13 Jbeta primers. This table comes from immunoSEQ multiplex PCR, and its TCRdb copy is limited to in-frame clones, with some not included. The table records around 150,000 clones, 75% of them present only once. Study observations and caveats: HLA allele associations emerged for fewer than 20,000 TCR beta sequences in a later analysis, at 0.05 false discovery rate. Listed as cytomegalovirus-associated were 150 or so TCR beta chains. A reported reduction in N-insertions relative to the roughly 710-donor mean was seen in an Asian-associated ancestry cluster in a later analysis. Based on reports, TCR beta sequences accurately predicted HLA-A and HLA-B alleles for most subjects.

The sequencing sample was made of PBMCs. V usage is TRBV5-1 and J usage is TRBJ2-4; D gene ambiguous. The sequence was obtained from a male donor in good health and CMV-seronegative. In DNA, the CDR3 is TGCGCCAGCAGCTTGGCCATAGCCAAAAACATTCAGTACTTC. It encodes CASSLAIAKNIQYF. Combining the CDR3 with reference TRBV5-1 and TRBJ2-4 gives the whole variable domain KAGVTQTPRYLIKTRGQQVTLSCSPISGHRSVSWYQQTPGQGLQFLFEYFSETQRNKGNFPGRFSGRQFSNSRSEMNVSTLELGDSALYLCASSLAIAKNIQYFGAGTRLSVL.